This T cell receptor (beta chain) appears in the sequencing data of a study of blood T cells in healthy people across ages. Primed by a sample-barcoded 5' primer and a J-beta primer mix, a second PCR proceeded for 7 to 11 cycles. TCRdb passed the 5' RACE reads through MiXCR, listing each CDR3 protein once. The sample shows about 800,000 distinct CDR3 sequences, approximately 25% of them seen only once. The CDR3 runs 15 residues. V lost 5 bases to trimming and J lost 4 bases; unmatched junction nucleotides: 8. Germline V gene data show CDR1 as LNHNV and CDR2 as YYDKDF (reference sequence). The same specimen was also included in a second study, on T cells of mothers and their children.

This chain uses TRBV15 with TRBJ1-2; the match to TRBD1 covers 9 bases. Sequencing was done on a sample of blood. This sequence was found in a boy between 10 and 17 years old in good health. The CDR3 region has the DNA TGTGCCACCAGCCCCAGGGACAGGGCTGTCTATGGCTACACCTTC. It translates to CATSPRDRAVYGYTF.